This entry describes one T cell receptor (beta chain). Its antigen is unknown. The data were obtained in a study of shared clonotypes between healthy human individuals. Whole-study results and caveats: Memory subsets had estimated richness that was generally smaller than that of naive subsets. Sequencing depth was a factor that was expected to affect clonotype sharing among donors.

Germline V gene lookup returns CDR1 SGHDT and CDR2 YYEEEE. V gave up 3 bases and J gave up 5 bases, with 9 bases separating them. The CDR3 has 12 amino acids. The input for sorted-subset replicate PCRs was approximately 200 ng DNA, tens of thousands of T cell genomes. Authors' processing steps: In the immunoSEQ data, sequences were junction-only and lacked quality scores, so filtering differed. Measured with immunoSEQ multiplex PCR; TCRdb has only the in-frame clones, and not every one. V, J and clone size are those of that table, while D and trimming were read from the DNA. The data contain approximately 1.9 million clones, just under 95% of them singletons. CD8 cells classed as naive were CD45RO-negative and positively selected for CCR7, excluding terminally differentiated effector memory CD45RA+ cells.

The receptor was derived from a man between 18 and 35 years old in good health. Some clones in this sample may be carry-over from other donors' samples. The source material was naive CD8+ T cells from PBMCs. This chain links TRBV5-6 with TRBJ2-7, with D perhaps TRBD1 (5 bases). The CDR3 DNA reads as TGTGCCAGCAGCTATGGCAGGGACGAGCAGTACTTC. Protein: CASSYGRDEQYF.